The clone carrying this T cell receptor beta chain was observed at least ten times. Its antigen is as yet unknown. From 5'RACE with constant-segment primers came TCR alpha and TCR beta cDNA libraries that carried sample barcodes and UMIs. TCRdb re-called the 5' RACE reads with MiXCR, one entry per CDR3 protein. The sample consists of roughly 310,000 distinct CDR3 sequences, 15% to 20% of them appearing once. Germline V CDR1 and CDR2: SGHRS, YFSETQ. The V segment lost 3 bases and the J segment 5 bases; nucleotides outside the gene matches: 4. CDR3 length: 14 amino acids. These data originate in a study of T-cell memory formation after mild COVID-19. On the study more broadly: Largely donor-specific TCR clusters were found. Study outcomes and limitations: Confirmation was lacking for SARS-CoV-2 specificity of second-wave clones that peaked on day 37.

The clonotype comes from a man between 18 and 35 years old who had mild COVID-19 (a few samples of this study predate the infection). Cell type and time point are not known. Sequenced: PBMCs or a T cell subset sorted from them (not recorded which). The V gene is TRBV5-1, the J gene TRBJ1-1; 10 bases fit TRBD1. The CDR3 reads CASSWDRGGTEAFF. In nucleotides, the CDR3 is TGCGCCAGCAGCTGGGACAGGGGTGGAACTGAAGCTTTCTTT. Complete variable domain (other parts from reference TRBV5-1 and TRBJ1-1): KAGVTQTPRYLIKTRGQQVTLSCSPISGHRSVSWYQQTPGQGLQFLFEYFSETQRNKGNFPGRFSGRQFSNSRSEMNVSTLELGDSALYLCASSWDRGGTEAFFGQGTRLTVV.